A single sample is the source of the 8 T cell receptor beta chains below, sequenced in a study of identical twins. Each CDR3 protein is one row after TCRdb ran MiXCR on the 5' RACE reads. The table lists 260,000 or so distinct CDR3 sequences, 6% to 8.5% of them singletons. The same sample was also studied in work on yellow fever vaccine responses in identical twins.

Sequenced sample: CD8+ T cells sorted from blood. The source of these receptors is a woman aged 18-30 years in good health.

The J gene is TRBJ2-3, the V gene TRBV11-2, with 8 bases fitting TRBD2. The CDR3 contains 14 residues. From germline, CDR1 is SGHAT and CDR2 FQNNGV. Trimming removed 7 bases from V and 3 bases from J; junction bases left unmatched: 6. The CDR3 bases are TGTGCCAGCACCTCCCCGGGGGGGACAGATACGCAGTATTTT. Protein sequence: CASTSPGGTDTQYF.

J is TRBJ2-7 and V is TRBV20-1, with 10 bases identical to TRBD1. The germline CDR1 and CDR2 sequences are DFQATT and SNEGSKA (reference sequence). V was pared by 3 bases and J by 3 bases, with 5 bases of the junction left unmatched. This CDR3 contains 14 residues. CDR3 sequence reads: CSARHRDRGYEQYF. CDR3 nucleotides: TGCAGTGCTAGGCACCGGGACAGGGGCTACGAGCAGTACTTC.

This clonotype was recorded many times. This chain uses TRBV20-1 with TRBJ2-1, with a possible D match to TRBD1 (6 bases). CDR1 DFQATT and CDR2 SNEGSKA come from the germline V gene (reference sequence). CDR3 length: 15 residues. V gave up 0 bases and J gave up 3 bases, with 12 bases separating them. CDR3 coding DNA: TGCAGTGCTAGAGATACCCCGACAGGCTACAATGAGCAGTTCTTC. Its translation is CSARDTPTGYNEQFF.

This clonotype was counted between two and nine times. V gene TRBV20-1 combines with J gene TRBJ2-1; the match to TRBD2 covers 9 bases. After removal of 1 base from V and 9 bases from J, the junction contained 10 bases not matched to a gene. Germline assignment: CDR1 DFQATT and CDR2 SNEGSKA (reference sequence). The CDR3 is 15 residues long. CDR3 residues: CSARGGLAGVSEQFF. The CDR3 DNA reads TGCAGTGCTAGAGGCGGGTTAGCGGGAGTCAGTGAGCAGTTCTTC.

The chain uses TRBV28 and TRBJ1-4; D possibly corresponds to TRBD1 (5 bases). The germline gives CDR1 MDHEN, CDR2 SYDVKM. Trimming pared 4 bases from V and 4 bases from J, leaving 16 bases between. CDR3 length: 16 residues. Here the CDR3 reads CASSSPGRVNNEKLFF. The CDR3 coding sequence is TGTGCCAGCAGTTCCCCAGGCAGGGTGAATAATGAAAAACTGTTTTTT.

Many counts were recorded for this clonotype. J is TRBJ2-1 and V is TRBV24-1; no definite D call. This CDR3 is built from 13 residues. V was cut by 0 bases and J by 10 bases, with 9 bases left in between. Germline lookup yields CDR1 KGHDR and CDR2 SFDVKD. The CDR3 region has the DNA TGTGCCACCAGTGATTTGGACCCAAAGGAGCAGTTCTTC. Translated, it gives CATSDLDPKEQFF.

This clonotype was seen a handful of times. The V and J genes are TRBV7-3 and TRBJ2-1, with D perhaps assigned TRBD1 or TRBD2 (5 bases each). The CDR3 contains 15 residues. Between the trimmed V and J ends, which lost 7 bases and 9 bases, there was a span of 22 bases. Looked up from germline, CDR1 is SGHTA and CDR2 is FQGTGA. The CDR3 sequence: CASTPLLGPDSEQFF. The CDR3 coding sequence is TGTGCCAGCACCCCGCTGTTGGGACCCGACAGTGAGCAGTTCTTC.

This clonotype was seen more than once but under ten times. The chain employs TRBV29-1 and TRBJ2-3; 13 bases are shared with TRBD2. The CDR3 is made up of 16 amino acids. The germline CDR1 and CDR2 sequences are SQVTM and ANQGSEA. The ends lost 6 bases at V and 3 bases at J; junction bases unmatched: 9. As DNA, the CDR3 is TGCAGCGTATTCACCCCGACTAGCGGGGGGACAGATACGCAGTATTTT. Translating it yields CSVFTPTSGGTDTQYF.